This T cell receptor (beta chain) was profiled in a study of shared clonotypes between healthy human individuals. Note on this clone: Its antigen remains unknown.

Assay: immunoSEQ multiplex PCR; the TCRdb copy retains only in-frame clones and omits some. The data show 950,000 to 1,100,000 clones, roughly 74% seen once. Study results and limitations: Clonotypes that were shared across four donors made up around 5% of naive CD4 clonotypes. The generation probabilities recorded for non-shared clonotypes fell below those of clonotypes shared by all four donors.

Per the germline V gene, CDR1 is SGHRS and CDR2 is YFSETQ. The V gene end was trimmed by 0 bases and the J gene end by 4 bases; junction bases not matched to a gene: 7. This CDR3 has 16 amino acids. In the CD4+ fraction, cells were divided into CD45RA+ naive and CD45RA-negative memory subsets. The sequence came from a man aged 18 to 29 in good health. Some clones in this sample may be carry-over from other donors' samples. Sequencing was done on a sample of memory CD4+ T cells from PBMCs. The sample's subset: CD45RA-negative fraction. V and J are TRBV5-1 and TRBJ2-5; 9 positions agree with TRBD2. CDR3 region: CASSLGSSGNGETQYF. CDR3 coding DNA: TGCGCCAGCAGCTTGGGGTCTAGCGGGAACGGAGAGACCCAGTACTTC.